The 4 T cell receptor beta chains presented below share a single source sample, sequenced in a study of T cell responses to AZD1222 COVID-19 vaccine. The data were produced by immunoSEQ multiplex PCR, yet TCRdb's version contains in-frame clones alone and is incomplete. The table records roughly 58,000 clones, about 85% of them present only once. The specimen was peripheral blood, collected on day 0 of MenACWY control vaccination. These receptors were obtained from an adult in good health.

The chain uses TRBV5-1 and TRBJ2-3, with D unresolved. CDR3 size: 14 residues. Deletions cut 0 bases from V and 3 bases from J, with 8 bases between. Germline lookup yields CDR1 SGHRS and CDR2 YFSETQ. The CDR3 here is CASSLASKTDTQYF. The CDR3 coding sequence is TGCGCCAGCAGCTTGGCCTCAAAGACAGATACGCAGTATTTT.

The genes are TRBV7-8 and TRBJ1-6, with D unclear. The V gene lost 1 base and the J gene lost 0 bases, with 7 bases spanning the gap. The CDR3 is 16 amino acids. Germline V lookup: CDR1 SGHVS, CDR2 FQNEAQ. The CDR3 is CASSLGGSSYNSPLHF. The CDR3 DNA reads TGTGCCAGCAGCTTAGGTGGCAGCTCCTATAATTCACCCCTCCACTTT. The full variable domain, rest sourced from reference TRBV7-8 and TRBJ1-6, is GAGVSQSPRYKVAKRGQDVALRCDPISGHVSLFWYQQALGQGPEFLTYFQNEAQLDKSGLPSDRFFAERPEGSVSTLKIQRTQQEDSAVYLCASSLGGSSYNSPLHFGNGTRLTVT.

In DNA, the CDR3 is TGTGCCAGCAGTTCACCGGGGGCGAGGGCTGAAGCTTTCTTT. Its protein is CASSSPGARAEAFF. The J gene is TRBJ1-1, the V gene TRBV28; a possible D gene is TRBD1 (6 bases). The CDR3 runs 14 residues. The germline gives CDR1 MDHEN, CDR2 SYDVKM. V gave up 4 bases and J gave up 6 bases, with 15 bases separating them.

The chain recombines TRBV7-6 with TRBJ2-1; D is undetermined. The CDR3 consists of 16 residues. Germline CDR1 is SGHVS and CDR2 is FNYEAQ. Trimming stripped 5 bases from V and 3 bases from J, with 17 bases between. CDR3 protein: CASSPPGLVVYNEQFF. DNA for the CDR3: TGTGCCAGCAGCCCCCCCGGGCTAGTGGTCTACAATGAGCAGTTCTTC.